The 16 T cell receptor beta chains given below trace back to one sample, sequenced in a study of T cell changes during pregnancy in multiple sclerosis. Some clones are missing from TCRdb's copy, which holds only in-frame ones; the method was immunoSEQ multiplex PCR. There are about 92,000 clones in the sample; roughly 93% occur only once, and about 2.4% lies in the top ten. The material was peripheral blood, obtained in the third trimester of pregnancy. The receptors were sampled from a female donor with multiple sclerosis, enrolled in a pregnancy study.

As to this clone: The same CDR3 can be traced to other DNA sequences in this sample. The chain links TRBV9 to TRBJ2-5; 8 nucleotides match TRBD2. The CDR3 is 15 residues long. J was trimmed by 2 bases and V by 0 bases; bases with no gene match: 3. Germline V gene sequence: CDR1 SGDLS, CDR2 YYNGEE. The CDR3 coding sequence is TGTGCCAGCAGCGTAGCTAGCGGGCGGCAAGAGACCCAGTACTTC. Its protein product is CASSVASGRQETQYF.

This chain uses TRBV6-1 with TRBJ2-3; 8 bases map to TRBD1. V lost 3 bases and J lost 0; bases outside the gene matches: 14. CDR1 and CDR2 from the germline V gene are MNHNS and SASEGT. The CDR3 has 19 residues. CDR3 coding DNA: TGTGCCAGCAGTGACCCAAACTCCGGGACAGGAACTAGCACAGATACGCAGTATTTT. Translation: CASSDPNSGTGTSTDTQYF.

The CDR3 here is CASIPRVAGLSSYNEQFF. The CDR3 DNA is TGTGCCAGCATCCCCCGGGTAGCGGGACTGAGCTCCTACAATGAGCAGTTCTTC. The rearrangement links TRBV7-8 to TRBJ2-1, with TRBD2 matching 8 bases. J gave up 0 bases and V 7 bases, and 14 bases lay outside the gene matches. The CDR3 covers 18 residues. Germline V CDR1 and CDR2: SGHVS, FQNEAQ.

The chain carries TRBV2 and TRBJ2-2; weak D call: TRBD2 (6 bases). The CDR3 length is 15 residues. CDR1 is SNHLY, CDR2 FYNNEI, per germline. Trimming left V 3 bases short and J 6 bases short, with 14 bases between. The CDR3 DNA is TGTGCCAGCAGTGACGGGGGTAGGGTGGCCGGGGAGCTGTTTTTT. Its protein is CASSDGGRVAGELFF.

This chain joins TRBV29-1 and TRBJ2-1; 7 bases are shared with TRBD2. The V segment lost 6 bases and the J segment 6 bases; nucleotides outside the gene matches: 11. The CDR3 is 14 residues long. Germline V CDR1 and CDR2: SQVTM, ANQGSEA. The CDR3 DNA reads as TGCAGCGTCCGGGCGGCGACTAGCTTCAATGAGCAGTTCTTC. It specifies CSVRAATSFNEQFF.

The chain joins TRBV6-6 to TRBJ1-5; a possible D gene is TRBD1 (6 bases). Trimming removed 7 bases from V and 0 bases from J, with 16 bases in between. This CDR3 has 16 amino acids. Germline lookup yields CDR1 MNHNY and CDR2 SVGAGI (reference sequence). CDR3 sequence (DNA): TGTGCCAGCACTATGTACAGGGCTAGTAGCAATCAGCCCCAGCATTTT. Its protein is CASTMYRASSNQPQHF.

The chain couples TRBV19 to TRBJ2-2, with D possibly being TRBD2 (5 bases). The CDR3 extends over 14 amino acids. V dropped 3 bases and J dropped 3 bases, with 8 bases sitting between them. CDR1 is LNHDA, CDR2 SQIVND, per germline (reference sequence). The CDR3 DNA is TGTGCCAGTAGTATCACGCGGGACACCGGGGAGCTGTTTTTT. It yields the protein CASSITRDTGELFF.

The chain couples TRBV9 to TRBJ2-1, with D possibly TRBD2 on 5 matching bases. The CDR3 has 16 amino acids. V lost 0 bases, J lost 6 bases, and 16 bases lay in between. CDR1 and CDR2 from the germline V gene are SGDLS and YYNGEE. DNA for the CDR3: TGTGCCAGCAGCGTAGGGGTTAGTCTAGCCGCCAATGAGCAGTTCTTC. Protein: CASSVGVSLAANEQFF.

The rearrangement links TRBV19 to TRBJ1-3; 7 bases fit TRBD1. The CDR3 totals 19 residues. Germline V gene data show CDR1 as LNHDA and CDR2 as SQIVND (reference sequence). J was trimmed by 0 bases and V by 4 bases; bases with no gene match: 15. The CDR3 reads CASSTPPGQAIRSGNTIYF. In nucleotides, the CDR3 is TGTGCCAGTAGTACACCACCCGGACAGGCGATTCGCTCTGGAAACACCATATATTTT.

This chain uses TRBV2 with TRBJ2-3, with TRBD2 matching over 9 bases. The CDR3 is made up of 15 amino acids. From germline, CDR1 is SNHLY and CDR2 FYNNEI. V dropped 3 bases and J dropped 2; count of bases not matched to a gene: 3. This chain's CDR3 is CASSEGGRATDTQYF. CDR3 bases: TGTGCCAGCAGTGAGGGCGGGAGGGCCACAGATACGCAGTATTTT.

CDR3 loop: CASSSGQGETQYF. The DNA for the CDR3 is TGCGCCAGCAGCTCCGGACAGGGAGAGACCCAGTACTTC. The chain couples TRBV5-1 to TRBJ2-5; TRBD1 aligns across 8 bases. The CDR3 runs to 13 residues. Germline-derived CDR1 and CDR2 are SGHRS and YFSETQ. The V gene end was trimmed by 3 bases and the J gene end by 4 bases; junction bases not matched to a gene: 2.

This chain links TRBV6-1 with TRBJ2-7; 8 positions agree with TRBD2. Germline-derived CDR1 and CDR2 are MNHNS and SASEGT. The junction had 6 bases not matched to a gene; V was cut back by 6 bases and J by 2 bases. CDR3 size: 14 residues. CDR3 sequence (DNA): TGTGCCAGCAGCCGGGGGGGGACTACCTACGAGCAGTACTTC. Encoded protein: CASSRGGTTYEQYF.

The V gene is TRBV19, the J gene TRBJ1-2; D remains ambiguous. Trimming removed 7 bases at V and 2 bases at J, with 11 bases between. The germline V gene has CDR1 LNHDA and CDR2 SQIVND (reference sequence). This CDR3 has 13 amino acids. CDR3 sequence reads: CASKSVFNYGYTF. CDR3 DNA sequence: TGTGCCAGTAAATCAGTTTTCAACTATGGCTACACCTTC.

The chain links TRBV25-1 to TRBJ2-2; 8 bases match TRBD1. Germline trimming cut 8 bases from V and 0 bases from J; bases unmatched to any gene: 5. This CDR3 is 15 amino acids long. CDR1 is MGHDK and CDR2 is SYGVNS in the germline V gene. As DNA, the CDR3 is TGTGCCAGCGGAAGGACAGGGTCGAACACCGGGGAGCTGTTTTTT. This gives the protein CASGRTGSNTGELFF. The variable domain in full, with the rest retrieved from reference TRBV25-1 and TRBJ2-2, is EADIYQTPRYLVIGTGKKITLECSQTMGHDKMYWYQQDPGMELHLIHYSYGVNSTEKGDLSSESTVSRIRTEHFPLTLESARPSHTSQYLCASGRTGSNTGELFFGEGSRLTVL.

This chain uses TRBV5-4 with TRBJ2-7; D gene uncertain. V lost 1 base and J lost 0, with 8 bases in between. Germline CDR1 and CDR2: SGHNT and YYREEE (reference sequence). This CDR3 is built from 14 residues. This CDR3 is CASSLYPDSYEQYF. The CDR3 DNA is TGTGCCAGCAGCTTGTATCCAGACTCCTACGAGCAGTACTTC.

This chain links TRBV19 with TRBJ1-2; 7 positions agree with TRBD1. The CDR3 loop spans 14 amino acids. J was trimmed by 4 bases and V by 5 bases; bases with no gene match: 7. In germline, CDR1 is LNHDA, CDR2 SQIVND (reference sequence). The CDR3 sequence is CASSPNRGIYGYTF. CDR3 sequence (DNA): TGTGCCAGTAGTCCCAACAGGGGAATCTATGGCTACACCTTC.